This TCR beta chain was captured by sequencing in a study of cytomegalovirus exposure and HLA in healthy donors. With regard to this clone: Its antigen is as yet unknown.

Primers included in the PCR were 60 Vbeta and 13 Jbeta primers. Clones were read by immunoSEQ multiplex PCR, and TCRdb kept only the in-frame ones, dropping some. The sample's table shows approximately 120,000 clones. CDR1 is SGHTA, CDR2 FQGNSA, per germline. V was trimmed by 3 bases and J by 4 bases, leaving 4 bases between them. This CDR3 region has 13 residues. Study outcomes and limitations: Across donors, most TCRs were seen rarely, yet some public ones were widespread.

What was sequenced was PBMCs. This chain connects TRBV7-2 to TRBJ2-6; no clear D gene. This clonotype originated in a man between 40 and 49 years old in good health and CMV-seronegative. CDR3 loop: CASSFSGANVLTF. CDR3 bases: TGTGCCAGCAGCTTCTCGGGGGCCAACGTCCTGACTTTC. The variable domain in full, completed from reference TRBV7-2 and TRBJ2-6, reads GAGVSQSPSNKVTEKGKDVELRCDPISGHTALYWYRQSLGQGLEFLIYFQGNSAPDKSGLPSDRFSAERTGGSVSTLTIQRTQQEDSAVYLCASSFSGANVLTFGAGSRLTVL.